This TCR beta chain was captured by sequencing in a study of post-analysis software for immune sequencing data. Overall study results and limits: There were five or six TRBV segments more frequent in patients than controls, and TRBV5-6, TRBV5-1 and TRBV20-1 were among them.

cDNA libraries for TCR beta contained unique molecular identifiers. One entry per CDR3 protein, called by TCRdb with MiXCR from the PCR reads. This repertoire shows around 710,000 distinct CDR3 sequences, about 43% found once; its top ten account for approximately 5%. With respect to this clonotype: What it recognizes is unknown.

Germline loops: CDR1 SGHTA, CDR2 FQGTGA. V was shortened by 2 bases and J by 4 bases, with 10 bases between the two germline ends. The CDR3 has 14 amino acids. Input material: blood. The clonotype comes from a girl between 5 and 17 years old with multiple sclerosis. This chain uses TRBV7-3 with TRBJ2-3, with D possibly matching TRBD1 (5 bases). CDR3 DNA: TGTGCCAGCAGCTTAGACCAGGGATCAGATACGCAGTATTTT. Protein product: CASSLDQGSDTQYF.